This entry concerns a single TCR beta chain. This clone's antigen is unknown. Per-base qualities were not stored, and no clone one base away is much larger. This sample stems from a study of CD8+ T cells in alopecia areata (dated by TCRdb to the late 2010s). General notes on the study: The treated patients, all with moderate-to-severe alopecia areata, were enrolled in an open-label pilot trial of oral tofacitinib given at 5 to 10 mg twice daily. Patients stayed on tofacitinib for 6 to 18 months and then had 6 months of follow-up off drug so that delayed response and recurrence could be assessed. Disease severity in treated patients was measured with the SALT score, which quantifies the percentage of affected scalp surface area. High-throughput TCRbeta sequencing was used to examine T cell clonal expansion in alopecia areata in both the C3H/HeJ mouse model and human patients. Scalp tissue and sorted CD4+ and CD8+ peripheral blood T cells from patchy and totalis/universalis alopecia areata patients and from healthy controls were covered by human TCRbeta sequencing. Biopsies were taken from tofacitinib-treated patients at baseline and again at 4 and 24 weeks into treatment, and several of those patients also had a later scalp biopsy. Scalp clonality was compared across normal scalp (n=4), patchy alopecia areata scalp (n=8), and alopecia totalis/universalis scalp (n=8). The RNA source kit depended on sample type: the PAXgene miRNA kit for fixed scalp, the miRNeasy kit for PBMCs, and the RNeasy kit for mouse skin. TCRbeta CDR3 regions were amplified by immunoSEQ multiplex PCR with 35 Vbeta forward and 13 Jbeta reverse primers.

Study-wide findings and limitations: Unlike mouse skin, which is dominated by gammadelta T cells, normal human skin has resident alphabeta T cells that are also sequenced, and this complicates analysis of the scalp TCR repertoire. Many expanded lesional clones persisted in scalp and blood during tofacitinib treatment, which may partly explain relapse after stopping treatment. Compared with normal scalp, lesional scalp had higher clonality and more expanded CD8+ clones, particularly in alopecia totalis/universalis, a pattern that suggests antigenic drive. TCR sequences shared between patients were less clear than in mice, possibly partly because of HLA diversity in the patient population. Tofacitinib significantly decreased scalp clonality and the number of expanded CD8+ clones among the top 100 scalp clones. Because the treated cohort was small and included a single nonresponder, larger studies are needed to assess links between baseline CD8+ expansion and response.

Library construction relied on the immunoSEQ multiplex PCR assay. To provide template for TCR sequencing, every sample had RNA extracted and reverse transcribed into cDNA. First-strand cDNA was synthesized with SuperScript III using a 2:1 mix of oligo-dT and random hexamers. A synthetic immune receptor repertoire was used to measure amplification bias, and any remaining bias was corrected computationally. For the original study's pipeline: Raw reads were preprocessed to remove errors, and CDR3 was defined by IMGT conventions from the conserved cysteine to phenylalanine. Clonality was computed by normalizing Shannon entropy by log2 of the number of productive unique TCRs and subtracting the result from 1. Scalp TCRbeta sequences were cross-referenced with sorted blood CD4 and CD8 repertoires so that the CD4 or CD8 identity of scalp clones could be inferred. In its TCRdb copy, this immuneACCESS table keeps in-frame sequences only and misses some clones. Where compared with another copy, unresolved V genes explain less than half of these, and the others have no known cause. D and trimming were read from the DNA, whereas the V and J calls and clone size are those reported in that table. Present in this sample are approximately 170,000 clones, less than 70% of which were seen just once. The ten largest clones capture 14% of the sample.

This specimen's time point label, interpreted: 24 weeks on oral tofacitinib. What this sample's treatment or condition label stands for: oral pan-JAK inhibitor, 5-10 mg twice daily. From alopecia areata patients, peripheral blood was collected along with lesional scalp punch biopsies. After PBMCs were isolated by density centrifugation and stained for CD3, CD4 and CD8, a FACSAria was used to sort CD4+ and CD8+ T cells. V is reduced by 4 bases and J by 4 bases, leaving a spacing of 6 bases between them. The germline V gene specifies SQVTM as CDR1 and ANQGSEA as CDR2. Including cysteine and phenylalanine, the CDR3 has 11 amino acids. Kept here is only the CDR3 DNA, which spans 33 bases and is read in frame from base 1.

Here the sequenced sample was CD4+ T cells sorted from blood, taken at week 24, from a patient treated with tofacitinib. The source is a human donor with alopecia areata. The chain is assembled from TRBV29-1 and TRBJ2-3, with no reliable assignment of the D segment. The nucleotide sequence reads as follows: TGCAGCGTTGCCCGGGCAGATACGCAGTATTTT. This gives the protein CSVARADTQYF.